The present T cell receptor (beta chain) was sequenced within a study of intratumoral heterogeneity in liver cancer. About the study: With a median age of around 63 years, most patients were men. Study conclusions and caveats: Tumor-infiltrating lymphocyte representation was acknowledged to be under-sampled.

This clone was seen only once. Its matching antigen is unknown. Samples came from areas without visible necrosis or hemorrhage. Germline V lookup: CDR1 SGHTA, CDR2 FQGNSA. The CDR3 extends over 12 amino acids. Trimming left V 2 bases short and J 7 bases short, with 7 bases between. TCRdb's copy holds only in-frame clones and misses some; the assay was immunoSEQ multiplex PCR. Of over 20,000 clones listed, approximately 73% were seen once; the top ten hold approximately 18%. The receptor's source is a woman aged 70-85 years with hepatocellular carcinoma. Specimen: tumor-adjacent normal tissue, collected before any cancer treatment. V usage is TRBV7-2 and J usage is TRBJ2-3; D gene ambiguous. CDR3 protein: CASSLNRYTQYF. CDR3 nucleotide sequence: TGTGCCAGCAGCTTAAATAGGTATACGCAGTATTTT. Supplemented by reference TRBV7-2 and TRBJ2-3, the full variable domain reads GAGVSQSPSNKVTEKGKDVELRCDPISGHTALYWYRQSLGQGLEFLIYFQGNSAPDKSGLPSDRFSAERTGGSVSTLTIQRTQQEDSAVYLCASSLNRYTQYFGPGTRLTVL.